This T cell receptor beta chain was obtained from a study of blood T cell repertoires in COVID-19. Study-wide background: Sites across the United States, Italy and Spain contributed samples from acute and convalescent COVID-19. PBMCs, B-cell-depleted T cells, or T cells provided the cDNA or gDNA that made up the material.

Original analysis: Estimation of nucleated cell counts relied on the amplification of reference gene primers. Sequencing was performed with immunoSEQ multiplex PCR; in TCRdb, only in-frame clones are kept and a portion is missing. For V, J and clone size, that table is used; D and trimming come from the DNA. The sample contains approximately 120,000 clones, approximately 87% of which appear only once. CDR1 MDHEN and CDR2 SYDVKM come from the germline V gene. CDR3 length: 15 amino acids. V lost 7 bases and J 1 base, leaving 13 bases between the germline ends. The table lists this clone with a few counts.

This clonotype originated in a woman aged 60-75 years with acute or convalescent COVID-19. The chain links TRBV28 to TRBJ2-2, with D tentatively TRBD2 (6 bases). The sequencing input was peripheral blood. DNA of the CDR3: TGTGCCAGCAAAACCGGGACTGTGAACACCGGGGAGCTGTTTTTT. Translation: CASKTGTVNTGELFF.